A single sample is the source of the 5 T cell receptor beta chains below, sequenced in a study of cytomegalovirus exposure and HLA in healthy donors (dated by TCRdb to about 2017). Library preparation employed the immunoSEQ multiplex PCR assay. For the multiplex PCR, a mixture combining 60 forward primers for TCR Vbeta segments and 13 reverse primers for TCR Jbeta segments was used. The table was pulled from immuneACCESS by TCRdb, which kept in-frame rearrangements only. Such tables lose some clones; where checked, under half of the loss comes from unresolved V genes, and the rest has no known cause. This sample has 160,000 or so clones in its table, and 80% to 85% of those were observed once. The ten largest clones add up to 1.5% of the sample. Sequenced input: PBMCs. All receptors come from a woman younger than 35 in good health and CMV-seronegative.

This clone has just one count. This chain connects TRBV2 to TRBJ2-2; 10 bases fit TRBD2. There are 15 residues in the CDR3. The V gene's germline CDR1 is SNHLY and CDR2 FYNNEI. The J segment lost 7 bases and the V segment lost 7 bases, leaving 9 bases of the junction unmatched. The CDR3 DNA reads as TGTGCCAGCACTTCCAGGACTAGCGGCATCGGGGAGCTGTTTTTT. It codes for CASTSRTSGIGELFF.

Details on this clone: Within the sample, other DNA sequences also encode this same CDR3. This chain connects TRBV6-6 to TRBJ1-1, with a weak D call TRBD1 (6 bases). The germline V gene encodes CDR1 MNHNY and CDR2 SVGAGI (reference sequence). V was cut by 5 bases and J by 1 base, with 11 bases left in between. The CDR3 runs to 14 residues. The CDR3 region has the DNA TGTGCCAGCAGTCTAGGGGGTGGGAACACTGAAGCTTTCTTT. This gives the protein CASSLGGGNTEAFF.

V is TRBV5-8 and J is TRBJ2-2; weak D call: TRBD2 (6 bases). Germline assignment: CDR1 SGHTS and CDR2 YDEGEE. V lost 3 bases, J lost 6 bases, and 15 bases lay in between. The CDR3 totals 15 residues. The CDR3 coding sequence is TGTGCCAGCAGCTGGAACCGGGGGTTCCCCGGGGAGCTGTTTTTT. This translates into CASSWNRGFPGELFF.

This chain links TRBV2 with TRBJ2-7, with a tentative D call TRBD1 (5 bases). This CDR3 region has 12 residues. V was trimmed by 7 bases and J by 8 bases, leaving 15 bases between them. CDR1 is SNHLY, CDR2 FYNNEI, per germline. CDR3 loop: CASMAAGWKQYF. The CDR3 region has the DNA TGTGCCAGCATGGCGGCAGGGTGGAAGCAGTACTTC.

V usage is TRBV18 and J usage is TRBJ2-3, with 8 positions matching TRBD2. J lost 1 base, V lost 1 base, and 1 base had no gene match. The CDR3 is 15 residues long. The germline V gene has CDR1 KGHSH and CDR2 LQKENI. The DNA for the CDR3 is TGTGCCAGCTCACCACGTAGCGGGGGCACAGATACGCAGTATTTT. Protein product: CASSPRSGGTDTQYF.